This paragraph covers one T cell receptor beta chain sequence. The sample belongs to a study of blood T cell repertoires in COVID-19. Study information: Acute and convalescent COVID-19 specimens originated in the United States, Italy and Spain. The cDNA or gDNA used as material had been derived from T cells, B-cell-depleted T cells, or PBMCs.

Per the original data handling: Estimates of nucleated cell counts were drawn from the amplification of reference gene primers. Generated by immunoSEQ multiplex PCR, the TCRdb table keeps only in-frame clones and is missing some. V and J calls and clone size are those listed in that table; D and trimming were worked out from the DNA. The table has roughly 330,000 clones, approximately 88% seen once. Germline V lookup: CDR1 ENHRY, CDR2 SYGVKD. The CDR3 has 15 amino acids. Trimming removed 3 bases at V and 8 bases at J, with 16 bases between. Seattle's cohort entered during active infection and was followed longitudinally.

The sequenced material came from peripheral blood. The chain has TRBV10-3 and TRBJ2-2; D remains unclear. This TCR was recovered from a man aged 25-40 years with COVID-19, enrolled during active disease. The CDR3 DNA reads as TGTGCCATCAGTGATCTACTTCGGGTGGGTGGGGAGCTGTTTTTT. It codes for CAISDLLRVGGELFF.